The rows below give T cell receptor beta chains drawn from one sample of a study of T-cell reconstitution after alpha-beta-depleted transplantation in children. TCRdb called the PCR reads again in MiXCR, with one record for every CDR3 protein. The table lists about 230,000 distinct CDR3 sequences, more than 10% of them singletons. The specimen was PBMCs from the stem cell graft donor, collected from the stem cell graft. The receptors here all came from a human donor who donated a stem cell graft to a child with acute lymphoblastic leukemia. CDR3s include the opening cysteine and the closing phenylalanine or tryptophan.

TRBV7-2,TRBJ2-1,CASSLAGSPYNEQFF
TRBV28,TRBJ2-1,CASSSSTGFYNEQFF
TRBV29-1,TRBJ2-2,CSAQGQVTGELFF
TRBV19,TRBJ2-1,CASSPWTSGSSNVVSSYNEQFF
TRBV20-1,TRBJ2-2,CSASPRANTGELFF
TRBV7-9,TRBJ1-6,CASSAGTGRSPLHF
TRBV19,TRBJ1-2,CASSMPPYGYTF
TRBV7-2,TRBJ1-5,CASSLVWGENQPQHF
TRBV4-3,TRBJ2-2,CASSQGRNTGELFF
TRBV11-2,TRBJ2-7,CASTWGGLREQYF
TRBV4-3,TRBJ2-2,CASSNPGAHTGELFF
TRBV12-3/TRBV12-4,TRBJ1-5,CASSLEQGNSNQPQHF
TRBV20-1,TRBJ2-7,CSARRLAGGYEQYF
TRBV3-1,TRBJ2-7,CASSQGLQGAREQYF
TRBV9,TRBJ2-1,CASSVGGGNYNEQFF
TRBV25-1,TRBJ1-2,CASTPGTGQIYGYTF
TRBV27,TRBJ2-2,CASSPASGLAGVHGELFF
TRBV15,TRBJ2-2,CATAARSNTGELFF
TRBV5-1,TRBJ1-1,CASSAGTGRKAFF
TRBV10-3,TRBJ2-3,CAISEQGTDTQYF
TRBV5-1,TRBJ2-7,CASSLELGITGHEQYF
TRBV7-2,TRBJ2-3,CASSRRGTGSTDTQYF
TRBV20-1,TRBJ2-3,CSASLGTGQRDTQYF
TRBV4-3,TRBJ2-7,CASSQELDYYSYEQYF
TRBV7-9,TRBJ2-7,CASSPPRDRLYEQYF
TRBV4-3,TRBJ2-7,CASSQDSVSSYEQYF
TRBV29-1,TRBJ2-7,CSVEQDSPYEQYF
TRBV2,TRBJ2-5,CASNLREFQETQYF
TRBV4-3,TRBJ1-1,CASGLKRGTEAFF
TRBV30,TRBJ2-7,CACLAGYEQYF
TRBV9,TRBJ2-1,CASSGGRQGEYNEQFF
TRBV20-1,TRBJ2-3,CSARVAGAYGDTQYF
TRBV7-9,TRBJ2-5,CASSFAGTQETQYF
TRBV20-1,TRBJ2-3,CSARRGIRDTQYF
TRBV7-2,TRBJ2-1,CASSLVGQKGHKQFF
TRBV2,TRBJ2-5,CASSGTGAIQETQYF
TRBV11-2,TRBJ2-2,CASSDWTGDTGELFF
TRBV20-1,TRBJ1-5,CSALQGSDSNQPQHF
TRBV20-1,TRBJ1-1,CSASRPGHPPRMAFF
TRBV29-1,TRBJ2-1,CSVGGGTGGYNEQFF
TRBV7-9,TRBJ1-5,CASSLTRDDAFNEHF
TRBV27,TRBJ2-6,CASSPLSGANVLTF
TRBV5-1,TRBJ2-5,CASAPAGSAQYF
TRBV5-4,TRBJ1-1,CASSLKIKNTEAFF
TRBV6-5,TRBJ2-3,CASSYSGGGTDTQYF
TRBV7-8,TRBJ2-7,CASSPPSGTEYEQYF
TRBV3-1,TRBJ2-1,CASSPAPVTYNEQFF
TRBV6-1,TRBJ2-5,CASSSDISGTQYF
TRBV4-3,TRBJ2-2,CASSRELTGAANTGELFF
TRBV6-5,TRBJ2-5,CASSYSNHPKETQYF
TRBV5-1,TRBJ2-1,CASSPGPREGRDEQFF
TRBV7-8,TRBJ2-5,CASSLGQGAIETQYF
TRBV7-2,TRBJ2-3,CASSFGQGHSDTQYF